The clone carrying this T cell receptor (beta chain) was seen ten or more times. Antigen unknown. This specimen comes from a study of T cells after yellow fever vaccination. Study details: The SMART-Seq v4 Ultra Low Input method served to prepare the low-cell-number fractions.

Trimming took off 3 bases at V and 8 bases at J, with 13 bases between the two ends. The CDR3 has 13 amino acids. Overall study results and limits: Overall, a small share of clonotypes was seen in both CD4 and CD8 compartments. The secondary T-cell response peaked on day 5, not day 15, but was weaker.

The authors made TCR cDNA by 5'RACE template switching, adding a universal primer site and UMIs. TCRdb processed the 5' RACE reads anew with MiXCR; each CDR3 protein has one entry. This table holds more than 95,000 distinct CDR3 sequences, roughly 6.7% found once. The origin of this receptor is a man younger than 35 who received the YFV17D yellow fever vaccine. Sequencing was performed on CD4+ T cells sorted from PBMCs, taken approximately 11 days after the first yellow fever vaccination. The V call is TRBV12-3 or TRBV12-4, the J call TRBJ1-2; weak D call: TRBD1 (5 bases). The CDR3: CASSLQGALGYTF. DNA of the CDR3: TGTGCCAGCAGTTTGCAAGGGGCCCTGGGCTACACCTTC.